This entry lists 10 T cell receptor beta chains sequenced from one sample in a study of blood T cells in healthy people across ages. It was with a sample-barcoded 5' primer and a J-beta primer mix that a second PCR of roughly 7 to 12 cycles was run. MiXCR was run by TCRdb on the 5' RACE reads, yielding one entry per CDR3 protein. Here the sample spans about 1.8 million distinct CDR3 sequences, roughly 52% being singletons. The sample consisted of blood. These receptors came from a woman in her thirties or forties in good health.

Details on this clonotype: Being one base from a much bigger clone, this may be a read error. The gene calls are TRBV7-2 and TRBJ2-5; 7 nucleotides align to TRBD1. This CDR3 comprises 14 residues. The germline gives CDR1 SGHTA, CDR2 FQGNSA. CDR3 in DNA: TGTGCCAGCAGCTCTGGACAGGTTCAAGAGGCCCAGTACTTC. Protein sequence: CASSSGQVQEAQYF.

V gene TRBV7-2 combines with J gene TRBJ2-1; a weak D match, TRBD1 (5 bases). The germline gives CDR1 SGHTA, CDR2 FQGNSA. The CDR3 is 11 amino acids. V lost 2 bases and J 10 bases, leaving 6 bases between the germline ends. The CDR3 bases are TGTGCCAGCAGCTTACGACAGGAGCAGTTCTTC. This codes for CASSLRQEQFF.

The V gene is TRBV12-3 or TRBV12-4, the J gene TRBJ1-2, with D possibly being TRBD1 (5 bases). The length of the CDR3 is 15 residues. Trimming took 3 bases from V and 5 from J, leaving 16 bases between them. The DNA for the CDR3 is TGTGCCAGCAGTTTGGGCTCGGGGGGTCGGTATGGCTACACCTTC. It encodes CASSLGSGGRYGYTF.

This chain links TRBV7-2 with TRBJ2-7; D may be TRBD1 or TRBD2 (5 bases each). The CDR3 is 15 residues long. From germline, CDR1 is SGHTA and CDR2 FQGNSA. Trimming shortened V by 4 bases and J by 3 bases, and 16 bases separated the two germline ends. The CDR3 DNA reads TGTGCCAGCAGCTCAGGGCCGGGACGACACTACGAGCAGTACTTC. This sequence encodes CASSSGPGRHYEQYF.

This clonotype has a handful of counts. CDR3 nucleotides: TGTGCCAGCAGCGCCACAGGCCTCACAGATACGCAGTATTTT. As protein: CASSATGLTDTQYF. The V call is TRBV9, the J call TRBJ2-3, with D tentatively TRBD1 (5 bases). The V gene lost 3 bases and the J gene lost 2 bases, with 10 bases spanning the gap. The germline V gene encodes CDR1 SGDLS and CDR2 YYNGEE. This CDR3 is 14 amino acids long.

This clonotype was counted between two and nine times. The CDR3 is CASSLAVAGGTDTQYF. CDR3 sequence (DNA): TGTGCCAGCAGCCTCGCCGTAGCGGGGGGCACAGATACGCAGTATTTT. The V and J genes are TRBV7-2 and TRBJ2-3; 9 nucleotides agree with TRBD2. With V trimmed by 5 bases and J by 1 base, 7 bases remained unmatched. CDR3 length equals 16 residues. Germline values: CDR1 SGHTA, CDR2 FQGNSA.

This clonotype was observed a few times. The chain links TRBV12-3 or TRBV12-4 to TRBJ2-7; D possibly corresponds to TRBD1 (5 bases). This CDR3 spans 13 amino acids. V was shortened by 1 base and J by 5 bases, with 9 bases between the two germline ends. In DNA form, the CDR3 reads TGTGCCAGCAGTTTAGACAGGACCAACGAGCAGTACTTC. Protein product: CASSLDRTNEQYF.

In this sample, this clonotype turned up a few times. The chain is built from TRBV20-1 and TRBJ2-5, with TRBD1 matching over 7 bases. Germline loops: CDR1 DFQATT, CDR2 SNEGSKA (reference sequence). V lost 5 bases, J lost 1 base, and 4 bases stayed unmatched. The CDR3 has 13 amino acids. CDR3 sequence reads: CSAPDRAQETQYF. In nucleotides, the CDR3 is TGCAGTGCTCCCGACAGGGCCCAAGAGACCCAGTACTTC.

The chain couples TRBV27 to TRBJ2-1, with D possibly matching TRBD2 (6 bases). V lost 4 bases, J lost 6 bases, and 16 bases lay in between. The CDR3 runs to 15 residues. Germline V gene sequence: CDR1 MNHEY, CDR2 SMNVEV (reference sequence). The DNA for the CDR3 is TGTGCCAGCAGTTGGTCTGGGGGGAAGGGCAATGAGCAGTTCTTC. This gives the protein CASSWSGGKGNEQFF.

This clonotype was detected only a few times. The chain employs TRBV6-1 and TRBJ1-5; D uncertain. This CDR3 is built from 16 residues. The V and J ends lost 4 bases and 1 base respectively, with 14 bases between them. Germline loops: CDR1 MNHNS, CDR2 SASEGT. The CDR3 loop reads CASSGGSTLSNQPQHF. Written as DNA, the CDR3 is TGTGCCAGCAGTGGCGGATCTACATTGAGCAATCAGCCCCAGCATTTT.